This T cell receptor (beta chain) was sequenced during a study of T cell responses to AZD1222 COVID-19 vaccine. The CDR3 runs to 14 residues. CDR1 and CDR2 from the germline V gene are SGDLS and YYNGEE. Between the trimmed V and J ends, which lost 4 bases and 5 bases, there was a span of 13 bases. Using immunoSEQ multiplex PCR, the repertoire was profiled, and TCRdb retains in-frame clones only, with some absent. The sample holds approximately 150,000 clones, 92% seen once. The clonotype comes from an adult who received the AZD1222 COVID-19 vaccine. The source was peripheral blood, collected 28 days after the second AZD1222 dose. The chain has TRBV9 and TRBJ2-1, with TRBD1 as a possible D gene (6 bases). The CDR3 bases are TGTGCCAGCAGCCCCTCCGGGACAAACAATGAGCAGTTCTTC. Translating gives CASSPSGTNNEQFF.